A single sample is the source of the 19 T cell receptor beta chains below, sequenced in a study of OX40 agonist ivuxolimab in advanced cancers. Measured with immunoSEQ multiplex PCR; TCRdb has only the in-frame clones, and not every one. Of 65,000 to 80,000 clones listed, roughly 92% were seen once; the top ten hold less than 2.5%. The source was CD4+ or CD8+ T cells sorted from blood, collected in a trial of the OX40 agonist ivuxolimab. The receptors were sampled from an adult with an advanced solid tumor such as melanoma, head and neck, liver or kidney cancer.

This sequence joins TRBV7-6 and TRBJ2-3; TRBD2 matches 11 bases. Germline CDR1 reads SGHVS; CDR2 reads FNYEAQ. The CDR3 has 18 residues. Trimming at V came to 5 bases and at J to 0 bases, leaving 10 bases not matched to a gene. The DNA of the CDR3 is TGTGCCAGCAGCCCGGGGACTAGCGGACCCCCAAGCACAGATACGCAGTATTTT. Its translation: CASSPGTSGPPSTDTQYF. The variable domain in full, with the rest retrieved from reference TRBV7-6 and TRBJ2-3, is GAGVSQSPRYKVTKRGQDVALRCDPISGHVSLYWYRQALGQGPEFLTYFNYEAQQDKSGLPNDRFSAERPEGSISTLTIQRTEQRDSAMYRCASSPGTSGPPSTDTQYFGPGTRLTVL.

CDR3 DNA sequence: TGTGCTAGTGGGCGGGAGGTTGACGAGCAGTACTTC. Amino acid sequence: CASGREVDEQYF. The chain recombines TRBV7-9 with TRBJ2-7, with TRBD2 matching 8 bases. CDR1 and CDR2 (germline): SEHNR, FQNEAQ (reference sequence). This CDR3 contains 12 residues.

This clone appeared once. V and J are TRBV27 and TRBJ2-4, with 10 bases aligning to TRBD1. Germline loops: CDR1 MNHEY, CDR2 SMNVEV (reference sequence). CDR3 size: 13 residues. The junction had 3 bases not matched to a gene; V was cut back by 6 bases and J by 7 bases. DNA for the CDR3: TGTGCCAGCAGGCCGGGACAGGGGAACATTCAGTACTTC. Its protein is CASRPGQGNIQYF.

The rearrangement links TRBV30 to TRBJ2-7, with D possibly being TRBD2 (5 bases). Trimming stripped 5 bases from V and 1 base from J, with 9 bases between. The CDR3 has 12 residues. Germline CDR1 reads GTSNPN; CDR2 reads SVGIG (reference sequence). The CDR3 loop reads CAWARDSYEQYF. CDR3 coding DNA: TGTGCCTGGGCCCGGGATTCCTACGAGCAGTACTTC.

The chain joins TRBV4-2 to TRBJ1-1, with 7 bases identical to TRBD1. Germline V gene lookup returns CDR1 LGHNA and CDR2 YNFKEQ. The CDR3 covers 16 residues. J gave up 1 base and V 1 base, and 6 bases lay outside the gene matches. The chain's CDR3 is CASSQAEGAGNTEAFF. CDR3 DNA: TGTGCCAGCAGCCAAGCCGAGGGGGCCGGGAACACTGAAGCTTTCTTT.

The chain employs TRBV14 and TRBJ1-2; D not resolved. The V and J ends lost 1 base and 7 bases respectively, with 7 bases between them. The CDR3 extends over 12 amino acids. The germline gives CDR1 SGHDN, CDR2 FVKESK. CDR3 sequence: CASSQGLSGYTF. The DNA of the CDR3 is TGTGCCAGCAGCCAAGGGCTCTCTGGCTACACCTTC.

V usage is TRBV7-2 and J usage is TRBJ1-5; 9 bases agree with TRBD1. V trimming: 1 base; J trimming: 6 bases; junction bases outside the gene matches: 4. The CDR3 totals 15 residues. The V gene's germline CDR1 is SGHTA and CDR2 FQGNSA. This CDR3 is CASSLGTGEGQPQHF. As DNA, the CDR3 is TGTGCCAGCAGCTTAGGGACAGGGGAGGGTCAGCCCCAGCATTTT.

To note about this clone: Compared with germline, one end of the junction differs, possibly owing to a read error. The CDR3 DNA sequence: TGTGCCAGCAGCTTGGACCGGGACTTC. The encoded protein is CASSLDRDF. The chain uses TRBV5-4 and TRBJ2-7; the D is unclear. Looked up from germline, CDR1 is SGHNT and CDR2 is YYREEE (reference sequence). CDR3 length: 9 amino acids.

This clone appeared once. CDR3 region: CASSLGTVGSTDTQYF. The CDR3 nucleotides read TGTGCCAGCAGCTTGGGGACCGTGGGCAGCACAGATACGCAGTATTTT. The chain couples TRBV11-3 to TRBJ2-3, with D perhaps given as TRBD1 or TRBD2 (5 bases each). CDR3 length: 16 residues. V lost 3 bases to trimming and J lost 0 bases, with 13 bases between them. Germline CDR1 and CDR2: SGHNT and YENEEA.

V gene TRBV19 combines with J gene TRBJ2-7; possible D gene TRBD2, 6 bases. The CDR3 covers 16 residues. The V and J ends lost 0 bases and 2 bases respectively, with 14 bases between them. Germline-derived CDR1 and CDR2 are LNHDA and SQIVND (reference sequence). Here the CDR3 reads CASSIDTAGSTYEQYF. CDR3 bases: TGTGCCAGTAGTATAGATACGGCCGGGAGTACCTACGAGCAGTACTTC.

This chain connects TRBV21-1 to TRBJ1-5; the table's D call TRBD1 went unverified against the DNA. TRBV21-1 is given as a pseudogene. The length of the CDR3 is 16 residues. The CDR3 DNA reads as TGTGCCAGCAGCAGAACGGGACAGGGGGTGAATCAGCCCCAGCATTTT. As protein: CASSRTGQGVNQPQHF.

The genes are TRBV7-2 and TRBJ1-2, with D possibly being TRBD1 (5 bases). The germline V gene has CDR1 SGHTA and CDR2 FQGNSA. The CDR3 extends over 13 amino acids. Trimming took 5 bases from V and 4 from J, leaving 11 bases between them. This CDR3 is CASSQAGFYGYTF. The CDR3 DNA is TGTGCCAGCAGCCAAGCAGGGTTCTATGGCTACACCTTC.

The CDR3, as DNA: TGTGCCATCGGACAGGGGGGAGAGACTGAAGCTTTCTTT. Amino acids: CAIGQGGETEAFF. The chain combines TRBV10-3 with TRBJ1-1; 10 bases are shared with TRBD1. This CDR3 comprises 13 residues. V trimming: 8 bases; J trimming: 5 bases; junction bases outside the gene matches: 5. Germline V CDR1 and CDR2: ENHRY, SYGVKD.

V and J are TRBV6-1 and TRBJ2-7, with 8 nucleotides matching TRBD2. Germline V gene sequence: CDR1 MNHNS, CDR2 SASEGT. This CDR3 region has 15 residues. The trim removed 7 bases at V and 7 bases at J, leaving 15 bases unmatched. CDR3: CASKRSREASFEQYF. The CDR3, as DNA: TGTGCCAGCAAGCGATCGCGGGAGGCCAGCTTTGAGCAGTACTTC.

The chain employs TRBV5-3 and TRBJ2-1, with 7 bases that match TRBD2. TRBV5-3 is an ORF for which the function is uncertain. Trimming cost V 2 bases and J 0 bases; bases outside gene matches: 17. This CDR3 is built from 20 residues. The CDR3 sequence: CARSFAQTSWRGSSYNEQFF. CDR3 bases: TGTGCCAGAAGCTTCGCGCAAACAAGCTGGCGGGGGAGCTCCTACAATGAGCAGTTCTTC.

This clone was counted a few times. The rearrangement uses TRBV15 and TRBJ1-1, with unresolved D. CDR1 LNHNV and CDR2 YYDKDF come from the germline V gene (reference sequence). The CDR3 has 12 residues. The ends were cut back, 0 bases at V and 7 bases at J, with 6 bases in the middle. The CDR3 sequence: CATSRDGYEAFF. The CDR3 DNA follows: TGTGCCACCAGCAGAGATGGTTATGAAGCTTTCTTT.

This sequence joins TRBV27 and TRBJ2-3, with D hard to call. Germline lookup yields CDR1 MNHEY and CDR2 SMNVEV (reference sequence). Trimming pared 3 bases from V and 2 bases from J, leaving 9 bases between. CDR3 size: 14 residues. The CDR3 region has the DNA TGTGCCAGCAGTTTTCAAACGGCCACAGATACGCAGTATTTT. Encoded protein: CASSFQTATDTQYF.

V usage is TRBV5-1 and J usage is TRBJ2-3; D unresolved. V shed 4 bases and J shed 6 bases, with 12 bases lying between them. The CDR3 is made up of 13 amino acids. Germline loops: CDR1 SGHRS, CDR2 YFSETQ. CDR3 DNA sequence: TGCGCCAGCAGCCGAGACCTTAGGGATACGCAGTATTTT. It specifies CASSRDLRDTQYF.

The rearrangement joins TRBV5-1 to TRBJ2-2, with 8 nucleotides matching TRBD2. The CDR3 totals 16 residues. The trim removed 0 bases at V and 5 bases at J, leaving 6 bases unmatched. The germline gives CDR1 SGHRS, CDR2 YFSETQ. CDR3 protein: CASSLVAGIGTGELFF. CDR3 sequence (DNA): TGCGCCAGCAGCTTGGTAGCGGGGATAGGGACCGGGGAGCTGTTTTTT.